This T cell receptor beta chain stems from a study of blood T cell repertoires in COVID-19. This CDR3 has 15 residues. Germline V gene sequence: CDR1 DFQATT, CDR2 SNEGSKA (reference sequence). V shed 3 bases, J shed 4 bases, and the junction held 9 bases outside the gene matches. TCRdb's table, derived via immunoSEQ multiplex PCR, lists solely in-frame clones and lacks some. Counted here are more than 300,000 clones, 80% to 90% occurring once; the ten biggest clones make up about 6%. The receptor's source is a woman aged 45-65 years with COVID-19, enrolled during active disease. The chain couples TRBV20-1 to TRBJ2-1, with 7 nucleotides matching TRBD2. The source material was peripheral blood. The CDR3 reads CSASGRAGRYNEQFF. Written as DNA, the CDR3 is TGCAGTGCTAGTGGGAGGGCCGGGAGGTACAATGAGCAGTTCTTC.